Following are 30 T cell receptor beta chains from one sample sequenced in a study of T cell responses to AZD1222 COVID-19 vaccine. TCRdb's table, derived via immunoSEQ multiplex PCR, lists solely in-frame clones and lacks some. This table has about 140,000 clones, about 90% appearing once. This specimen consisted of peripheral blood, obtained 28 days after the second AZD1222 dose. Receptors originate from an adult who received the AZD1222 COVID-19 vaccine.

The chain links TRBV30 to TRBJ2-5; D is possibly TRBD1 (5 bases). Germline values: CDR1 GTSNPN, CDR2 SVGIG (reference sequence). The length of the CDR3 is 13 residues. The V and J ends lost 2 bases and 5 bases respectively, with 12 bases between them. The CDR3 spells CAWSTRTRETQYF. In nucleotides, the CDR3 is TGTGCCTGGAGTACCCGGACAAGGGAGACCCAGTACTTC.

The V call is TRBV5-4, the J call TRBJ2-7; 8 positions match TRBD2. The CDR3 is made up of 15 amino acids. The germline CDR1 and CDR2 sequences are SGHNT and YYREEE (reference sequence). Germline trimming cut 4 bases from V and 7 bases from J; bases unmatched to any gene: 13. The CDR3 DNA follows: TGTGCCAGCAGCCGGGGGGGACTAGGTATACAGGAGCAGTACTTC. This translates into CASSRGGLGIQEQYF.

V is TRBV13 and J is TRBJ2-2; D might be TRBD2 (7 bases). This CDR3 has 16 amino acids. Germline V gene lookup returns CDR1 PRHDT and CDR2 FYEKMQ (reference sequence). V was clipped by 5 bases and J by 1 base, with 14 bases between them. The CDR3 protein is CASSVLGGLNTGELFF. CDR3 in DNA: TGTGCCAGCAGCGTCCTGGGGGGGCTGAACACCGGGGAGCTGTTTTTT.

This chain uses TRBV19 with TRBJ1-5; D remains unclear. CDR3 length: 14 amino acids. Between the trimmed V and J ends, which lost 6 bases and 10 bases, there was a span of 19 bases. In germline, CDR1 is LNHDA, CDR2 SQIVND (reference sequence). CDR3 amino acids: CASRIDYALSPQHF. The CDR3 nucleotides read TGTGCCAGTAGGATCGACTATGCCCTCAGCCCCCAGCATTTT.

In nucleotides, the CDR3 is TGTGCCGCGACCCGCGGGACAGGGGAAAATGGCTACACCTTC. Residues: CAATRGTGENGYTF. The gene calls are TRBV28 and TRBJ1-2; TRBD1 matches at 10 bases. This CDR3 comprises 14 residues. Unmatched junction bases numbered 12, after V lost 11 bases and J lost 6 bases. Germline-derived CDR1 and CDR2 are MDHEN and SYDVKM.

The chain uses TRBV24-1 and TRBJ2-5, with no clear D. Germline V gives CDR1 KGHDR, CDR2 SFDVKD. V was shortened by 9 bases and J by 2 bases, with 12 bases between the two germline ends. The CDR3 is 13 amino acids. The CDR3 region is CATAVAGQETQYF. The CDR3 DNA sequence: TGTGCCACCGCGGTGGCTGGTCAAGAGACCCAGTACTTC.

The J gene is TRBJ1-5, the V gene TRBV2; TRBD1 aligns across 7 bases. With 6 bases clipped from V and 4 bases from J, the junction kept 3 bases outside the gene matches. From germline, CDR1 is SNHLY and CDR2 FYNNEI. There are 13 residues in the CDR3. CDR3 DNA: TGTGCCAGCAGGCTACAGGGGAATCAGCCCCAGCATTTT. Translation gives CASRLQGNQPQHF.

V usage is TRBV7-9 and J usage is TRBJ1-2, with D unclear. Trimming removed 10 bases from V and 6 bases from J, with 18 bases in between. The CDR3 runs 13 residues. Germline lookup yields CDR1 SEHNR and CDR2 FQNEAQ (reference sequence). This CDR3 reads CAIPLWGANGYTF. The CDR3 DNA reads as TGTGCCATCCCGCTCTGGGGTGCCAATGGCTACACCTTC.

V is TRBV25-1 and J is TRBJ1-3; D is uncertain. CDR3 size: 14 residues. Germline V gene data show CDR1 as MGHDK and CDR2 as SYGVNS. With 6 bases removed from V and 0 bases from J, the gap between germline ends came to 9 bases. The CDR3: CASRDDISGNTIYF. In nucleotides, the CDR3 is TGTGCCAGCAGGGACGACATCTCTGGAAACACCATATATTTT.

The chain links TRBV6-1 to TRBJ1-1; TRBD1 might be the D (6 bases). Germline values: CDR1 MNHNS, CDR2 SASEGT. V shed 2 bases and J shed 0 bases, with 10 bases lying between them. The CDR3 is 15 residues long. CDR3 sequence (DNA): TGTGCCAGCAGTGAAATGACAGGAATGAACACTGAAGCTTTCTTT. Its protein product is CASSEMTGMNTEAFF.

The sample holds one count of this clone. V is TRBV28 and J is TRBJ1-1, with TRBD1 identical over 10 bases. Germline V gene data show CDR1 as MDHEN and CDR2 as SYDVKM. This CDR3 is built from 17 residues. The ends lost 4 bases at V and 0 bases at J; junction bases unmatched: 8. The CDR3: CASSYPAGTGVNTEAFF. As DNA, the CDR3 is TGTGCCAGCAGTTACCCAGCTGGGACAGGGGTGAACACTGAAGCTTTCTTT.

The gene calls are TRBV11-2 and TRBJ2-7; D may be TRBD2 (5 bases). Germline V gene sequence: CDR1 SGHAT, CDR2 FQNNGV. V lost 3 bases to trimming and J lost 5 bases, with 11 bases between them. The CDR3 is made up of 13 amino acids. The CDR3 spells CASSFSGFDEQYF. The CDR3 nucleotides are TGTGCCAGCAGCTTCTCGGGGTTCGACGAGCAGTACTTC. The full variable domain, in which reference TRBV11-2 and TRBJ2-7 provide the parts outside the CDR3, is EAGVAQSPRYKIIEKRQSVAFWCNPISGHATLYWYQQILGQGPKLLIQFQNNGVVDDSQLPKDRFSAERLKGVDSTLKIQPAKLEDSAVYLCASSFSGFDEQYFGPGTRLTVT.

The genes are TRBV5-1 and TRBJ2-3; a weak D match, TRBD1 (5 bases). The V and J ends lost 4 bases and 0 bases respectively, with 15 bases between them. The CDR3 contains 16 residues. The germline V gene encodes CDR1 SGHRS and CDR2 YFSETQ. CDR3 region: CASSGNPGSSTDTQYF. For the CDR3, the DNA is TGCGCCAGCAGCGGGAACCCAGGGTCTAGCACAGATACGCAGTATTTT.

This clone was observed a few times. The CDR3 DNA reads as TGTGCCAGCAGCCCCGGACTAGCGGGAGGGCCGGGGAGCGATGAGCAGTTCTTC. The encoded protein is CASSPGLAGGPGSDEQFF. This chain links TRBV3-1 (or the pseudogene TRBV3-2) with TRBJ2-1; TRBD2 matches 15 bases. Germline lookup yields CDR1 LGHDT and CDR2 YNNKEL (reference sequence). V trimming: 4 bases; J trimming: 8 bases; junction bases outside the gene matches: 12. This CDR3 region has 18 residues.

This clone turned up a few times. The chain employs TRBV11-2 and TRBJ2-1, with 16 positions matching TRBD2. CDR1 is SGHAT and CDR2 is FQNNGV in the germline V gene. The trim removed 0 bases at V and 0 bases at J, leaving 2 bases unmatched. CDR3 length: 19 residues. CDR3 residues: CASSLDGTSGRASYNEQFF. CDR3 nucleotide sequence: TGTGCCAGCAGCTTAGACGGGACTAGCGGGAGGGCCTCCTACAATGAGCAGTTCTTC.

V is TRBV18 and J is TRBJ1-1, with D possibly matching TRBD1 (6 bases). The CDR3 loop spans 15 amino acids. Looked up from germline, CDR1 is KGHSH and CDR2 is LQKENI. V lost 1 base and J lost 0, with 9 bases in between. DNA for the CDR3: TGTGCCAGCTCACCACAGGACAGCATGAACACTGAAGCTTTCTTT. The encoded protein is CASSPQDSMNTEAFF. The entire variable domain, with the rest obtained from reference TRBV18 and TRBJ1-1, is as follows: NAGVMQNPRHLVRRRGQEARLRCSPMKGHSHVYWYRQLPEEGLKFMVYLQKENIIDESGMPKERFSAEFPKEGPSILRIQQVVRGDSAAYFCASSPQDSMNTEAFFGQGTRLTVV.

The chain combines TRBV6-5 with TRBJ2-2; tentatively, D is TRBD2 (6 bases). CDR3 length: 14 amino acids. Germline-derived CDR1 and CDR2 are MNHEY and SVGAGI. V gave up 6 bases and J gave up 0 bases, with 8 bases separating them. The CDR3 region is CASRGLPNTGELFF. The CDR3 bases are TGTGCCAGCAGGGGACTCCCGAACACCGGGGAGCTGTTTTTT.

This clone was seen a handful of times. The genes are TRBV3-1 (or the pseudogene TRBV3-2) and TRBJ1-5, with a tentative D call TRBD1 (5 bases). V shed 3 bases and J shed 5 bases, with 17 bases lying between them. Germline CDR1 reads LGHDT; CDR2 reads YNNKEL (reference sequence). This CDR3 region has 16 residues. CDR3 sequence (DNA): TGTGCCAGCAGCCAGGGGCGTAGCAGGGTCGATCAGCCCCAGCATTTT. Translation: CASSQGRSRVDQPQHF.

The genes are TRBV28 and TRBJ2-7; 10 bases are a match to TRBD1. The CDR3 extends over 14 amino acids. CDR1 MDHEN and CDR2 SYDVKM come from the germline V gene. V gave up 2 bases and J gave up 9 bases; unmatched junction bases: 7. CDR3 protein: CASSLPDRGRGQYF. DNA for the CDR3: TGTGCCAGCAGTTTACCCGACAGGGGGCGAGGGCAGTACTTC.

In DNA, the CDR3 is TGCGCCAGCAGCGGAAGGCCGGTCGATGAGCAGTTCTTC. Translated: CASSGRPVDEQFF. The V call is TRBV5-1, the J call TRBJ2-1; D gene unclear. V was shortened by 4 bases and J by 8 bases, with 13 bases between the two germline ends. The CDR3 loop spans 13 amino acids. Per germline, CDR1 SGHRS and CDR2 YFSETQ.

This chain links TRBV7-9 with TRBJ1-2; 7 positions agree with TRBD1. In germline, CDR1 is SEHNR, CDR2 FQNEAQ (reference sequence). The CDR3 is made up of 13 amino acids. After removal of 6 bases from V and 6 bases from J, the junction contained 7 bases not matched to a gene. The CDR3 is CASRPDRVHGYTF. CDR3 sequence (DNA): TGTGCCAGCAGGCCCGACAGGGTCCATGGCTACACCTTC. Variable domain in full (rest from reference TRBV7-9 and TRBJ1-2): DTGVSQNPRHKITKRGQNVTFRCDPISEHNRLYWYRQTLGQGPEFLTYFQNEAQLEKSRLLSDRFSAERPKGSFSTLEIQRTEQGDSAMYLCASRPDRVHGYTFGSGTRLTVV.

V is TRBV6-2 or TRBV6-3 and J is TRBJ1-3, with D perhaps TRBD1 (6 bases). Per the germline V gene, CDR1 is MNHEY and CDR2 is SVGEGT. This CDR3 comprises 12 residues. V was cut by 5 bases and J by 8 bases, with 10 bases left in between. CDR3 coding DNA: TGTGCCAGCAGTCTACAGGGCTACACCATATATTTT. As protein: CASSLQGYTIYF.

The CDR3 DNA sequence: TGTGCCAGCTCACCACGAGAAAGGGAGAGGGATACGCAGTATTTT. Its translation is CASSPRERERDTQYF. V usage is TRBV18 and J usage is TRBJ2-3, with a possible D match to TRBD2 (5 bases). This CDR3 has 15 amino acids. Germline values: CDR1 KGHSH, CDR2 LQKENI. V was clipped by 1 base and J by 6 bases, with 14 bases between them.

About this clone itself: Germline and junction disagree at one end, which may indicate a read error. The chain couples TRBV28 to TRBJ2-5, with a tentative D call TRBD1 (6 bases). The CDR3 length is 15 residues. The germline V gene encodes CDR1 MDHEN and CDR2 SYDVKM. CDR3 sequence: CASSPMGTGQGTQYF. The CDR3 coding sequence is TGTGCCAGCAGCCCCATGGGCACAGGGCAAGGGACCCAGTACTTC.

The chain joins TRBV11-2 to TRBJ2-7; D gene uncertain. This CDR3 is built from 15 residues. The V gene's germline CDR1 is SGHAT and CDR2 FQNNGV. The V and J ends lost 0 bases and 0 bases respectively, with 9 bases between them. Here the CDR3 DNA reads TGTGCCAGCAGCTTAGAGCTCAGGAGCTCCTACGAGCAGTACTTC. Protein: CASSLELRSSYEQYF.

This clone was picked up a small number of times. The J gene is TRBJ2-7, the V gene TRBV4-1; 9 bases line up with TRBD1. This CDR3 has 15 residues. Germline V gene sequence: CDR1 MGHRA, CDR2 YSYEKL. With 1 base clipped from V and 3 bases from J, the junction kept 4 bases outside the gene matches. The CDR3 DNA follows: TGCGCCAGCAGCCAAGCCCGGACAGGGGTCTACGAGCAGTACTTC. This translates into CASSQARTGVYEQYF.

The CDR3 loop reads CASGPDVGRSGYTF. The CDR3 DNA reads as TGTGCTAGTGGTCCGGACGTAGGGAGGAGCGGCTACACCTTC. The chain is built from TRBV12-5 and TRBJ1-2, with D unresolved. With 5 bases removed from V and 8 bases from J, the gap between germline ends came to 18 bases. The length of the CDR3 is 14 residues. Germline CDR1 reads LGHNT; CDR2 reads FRNRAP.

The chain uses TRBV9 and TRBJ1-4; unclear D gene. Between the trimmed V and J ends, which lost 0 bases and 2 bases, there was a span of 5 bases. This CDR3 has 14 residues. Germline V CDR1 and CDR2: SGDLS, YYNGEE. The CDR3 DNA reads as TGTGCCAGCAGCGTAGGGTCGACTAATGAAAAACTGTTTTTT. This encodes CASSVGSTNEKLFF.

CDR3 residues: CASSEGLAGTYEQYF. CDR3 bases: TGTGCCAGCAGTGAGGGACTAGCGGGGACCTACGAGCAGTACTTC. V is TRBV28 and J is TRBJ2-7, with 13 bases matching TRBD2. Germline loops: CDR1 MDHEN, CDR2 SYDVKM. The CDR3 has 15 amino acids. Trimming cost V 5 bases and J 2 bases; bases outside gene matches: 3.

The genes are TRBV5-1 and TRBJ2-5; D remains unclear. CDR3 length: 15 amino acids. CDR1 and CDR2 from the germline V gene are SGHRS and YFSETQ. V lost 9 bases to trimming and J lost 0 bases, with 18 bases between them. Written as DNA, the CDR3 is TGCGCCACCTCTAACAAGGACCCGTACCAAGAGACCCAGTACTTC. Amino acid sequence: CATSNKDPYQETQYF.